This T cell receptor (beta chain) was recovered during a study of OX40 agonist ivuxolimab in advanced cancers. There are 15 residues in the CDR3. V lost 0 bases and J 3 bases, leaving 13 bases between the germline ends. Germline loops: CDR1 SGHKS, CDR2 YYEKEE (reference sequence). The table came from immunoSEQ multiplex PCR; TCRdb's copy has only in-frame clones and leaves some out. The sample has 70,000 to 80,000 clones, about 81% seen once. This sequence originates from an adult with an advanced solid tumor such as melanoma, head and neck, liver or kidney cancer. The material sequenced was CD4+ or CD8+ T cells sorted from blood, taken in a trial of the OX40 agonist ivuxolimab. The chain employs TRBV5-5 and TRBJ2-7; D not resolved. The CDR3 spells CASSLARAAVYEQYF. The CDR3 DNA is TGTGCCAGCAGCTTGGCCCGTGCTGCAGTCTACGAGCAGTACTTC.